What follows are 2 T cell receptor beta chains derived from one specimen sequenced in a study of CD8 T cells in Susac syndrome. RNA in amounts of about 0.5 to 1 ug was reverse transcribed with random hexamers. One entry per CDR3 protein, called by TCRdb with MiXCR from the immunoSEQ multiplex PCR reads. The data show 85,000 to 90,000 distinct CDR3 sequences, over 80% seen once. The material sequenced was CD8+ T cells from PBMCs. The receptors originated from a human donor in good health.

V is TRBV19 and J is TRBJ1-1; TRBD1 might be the D (6 bases). The CDR3 is 13 amino acids. V lost 10 bases, J lost 0 bases, and 12 bases lay in between. The germline V gene encodes CDR1 LNHDA and CDR2 SQIVND (reference sequence). The chain's CDR3 is CATGQFLNTEAFF. The CDR3 nucleotides read TGTGCCACTGGACAGTTTCTGAACACTGAAGCTTTCTTT.

The V call is TRBV15, the J call TRBJ1-6, with TRBD1 as a possible D gene (5 bases). The CDR3 is made up of 15 amino acids. Germline CDR1 reads LNHNV; CDR2 reads YYDKDF (reference sequence). The germline V and J ends were trimmed by 0 bases and 11 bases, with 14 bases remaining between them. The CDR3 spells CATSRDGAGRTPLHF. For the CDR3, the DNA is TGTGCCACCAGCAGAGATGGGGCAGGGAGGACACCCCTCCACTTT.